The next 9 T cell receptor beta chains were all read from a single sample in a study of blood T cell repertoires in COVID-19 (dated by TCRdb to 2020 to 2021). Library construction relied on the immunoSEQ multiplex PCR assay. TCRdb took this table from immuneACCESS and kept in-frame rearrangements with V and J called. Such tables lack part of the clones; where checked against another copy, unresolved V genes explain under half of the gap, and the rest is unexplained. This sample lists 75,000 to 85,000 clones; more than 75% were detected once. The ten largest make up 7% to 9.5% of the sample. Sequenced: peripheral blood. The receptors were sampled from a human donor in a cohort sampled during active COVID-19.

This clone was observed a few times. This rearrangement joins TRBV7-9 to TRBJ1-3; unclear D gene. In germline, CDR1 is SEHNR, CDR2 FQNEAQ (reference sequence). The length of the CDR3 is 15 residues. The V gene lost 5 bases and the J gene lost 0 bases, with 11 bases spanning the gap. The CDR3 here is CASSPTGLSGNTIYF. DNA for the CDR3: TGTGCCAGCAGCCCCACCGGACTCTCTGGAAACACCATATATTTT. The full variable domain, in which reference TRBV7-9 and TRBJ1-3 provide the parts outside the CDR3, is DTGVSQNPRHKITKRGQNVTFRCDPISEHNRLYWYRQTLGQGPEFLTYFQNEAQLEKSRLLSDRFSAERPKGSFSTLEIQRTEQGDSAMYLCASSPTGLSGNTIYFGEGSWLTVV.

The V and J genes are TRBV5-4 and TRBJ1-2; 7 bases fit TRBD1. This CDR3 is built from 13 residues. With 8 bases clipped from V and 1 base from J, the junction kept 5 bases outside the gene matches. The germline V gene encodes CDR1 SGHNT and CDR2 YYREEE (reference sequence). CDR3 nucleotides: TGTGCCAGTTCGCAGGGGGTTAACTATGGCTACACCTTC. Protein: CASSQGVNYGYTF.

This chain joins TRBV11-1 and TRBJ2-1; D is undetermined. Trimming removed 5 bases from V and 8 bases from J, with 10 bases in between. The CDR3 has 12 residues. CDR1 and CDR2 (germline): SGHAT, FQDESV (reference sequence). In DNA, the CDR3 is TGTGCCAGCAGCCATAATACGGATGAGCAGTTCTTC. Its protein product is CASSHNTDEQFF.

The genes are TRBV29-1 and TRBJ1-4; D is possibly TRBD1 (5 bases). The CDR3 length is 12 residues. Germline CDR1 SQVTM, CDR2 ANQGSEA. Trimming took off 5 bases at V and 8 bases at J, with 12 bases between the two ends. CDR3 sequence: CSVSQGGEKLFF. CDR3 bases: TGCAGCGTTTCCCAGGGAGGGGAAAAACTGTTTTTT. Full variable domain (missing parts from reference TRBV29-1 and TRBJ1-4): SAVISQKPSRDICQRGTSLTIQCQVDSQVTMMFWYRQQPGQSLTLIATANQGSEATYESGFVIDKFPISRPNLTFSTLTVSNMSPEDSSIYLCSVSQGGEKLFFGSGTQLSVL.

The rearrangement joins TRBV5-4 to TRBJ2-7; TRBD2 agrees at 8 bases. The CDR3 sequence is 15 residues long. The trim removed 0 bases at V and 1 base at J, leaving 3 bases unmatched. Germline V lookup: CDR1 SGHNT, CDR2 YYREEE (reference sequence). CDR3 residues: CASSLDGTSSYEQYF. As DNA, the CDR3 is TGTGCCAGCAGCTTGGATGGGACTAGTTCCTACGAGCAGTACTTC.

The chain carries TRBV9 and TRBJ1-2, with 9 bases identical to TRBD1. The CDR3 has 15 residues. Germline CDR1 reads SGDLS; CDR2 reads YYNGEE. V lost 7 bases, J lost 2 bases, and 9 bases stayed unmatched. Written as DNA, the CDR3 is TGTGCCAGCTGGCGCGGACAGGGGACAAACTATGGCTACACCTTC. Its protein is CASWRGQGTNYGYTF.

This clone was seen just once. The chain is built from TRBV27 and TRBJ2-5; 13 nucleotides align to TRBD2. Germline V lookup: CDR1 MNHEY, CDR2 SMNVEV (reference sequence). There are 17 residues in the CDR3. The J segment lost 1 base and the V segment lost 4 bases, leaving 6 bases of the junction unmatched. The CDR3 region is CASSWGGLAGTQETQYF. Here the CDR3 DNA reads TGTGCCAGCAGTTGGGGGGGACTAGCGGGGACCCAAGAGACCCAGTACTTC.

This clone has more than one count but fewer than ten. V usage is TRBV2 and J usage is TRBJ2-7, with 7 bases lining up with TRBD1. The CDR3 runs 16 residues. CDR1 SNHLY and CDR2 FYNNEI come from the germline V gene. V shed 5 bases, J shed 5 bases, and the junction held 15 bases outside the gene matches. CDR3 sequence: CASSREQGTRQDEQYF. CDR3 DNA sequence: TGTGCCAGCAGTCGAGAACAGGGGACCCGTCAGGACGAGCAGTACTTC. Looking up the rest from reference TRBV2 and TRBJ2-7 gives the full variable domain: EPEVTQTPSHQVTQMGQEVILRCVPISNHLYFYWYRQILGQKVEFLVSFYNNEISEKSEIFDDQFSVERPDGSNFTLKIRSTKLEDSAMYFCASSREQGTRQDEQYFGPGTRLTVT.

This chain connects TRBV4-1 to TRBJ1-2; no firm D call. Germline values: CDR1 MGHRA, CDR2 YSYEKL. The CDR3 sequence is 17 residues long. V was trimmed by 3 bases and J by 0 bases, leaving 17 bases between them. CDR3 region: CASSQVNRGRANYGYTF. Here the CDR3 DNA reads TGCGCCAGCAGCCAGGTTAACAGAGGGAGGGCTAACTATGGCTACACCTTC.